These 18 T cell receptor beta chains were sequenced from one sample in a study of vaccination effects on CD4 cells after COVID-19. Generated by immunoSEQ multiplex PCR, the TCRdb table keeps only in-frame clones and is missing some. The sample has over 45,000 clones, approximately 70% seen once. For these receptors, no antigen is known. Subsequent to a culture period of under twelve days, CD4+ T cells were isolated. Two doses of either BNT162b2 or mRNA-1273 were given to each participant. Here the sequenced sample was CD4+ T cells from PBMCs cultured without peptide, taken after COVID-19 vaccination. These receptor sequences come from a human donor who received a COVID-19 vaccine.

This clone occurred a few times. Other DNA sequences from this sample encode an identical CDR3 as well. The chain uses TRBV20-1 and TRBJ2-7; D call uncertain. The CDR3 has 11 residues. CDR1 is DFQATT and CDR2 is SNEGSKA in the germline V gene (reference sequence). The germline V and J ends were trimmed by 2 bases and 5 bases, with 7 bases remaining between them. This chain's CDR3 is CSARSGHEQYF. CDR3 sequence (DNA): TGCAGTGCTAGATCCGGCCACGAGCAGTACTTC.

The CDR3 DNA is TGTGCCAGCAGCCCGCCCGGGTCTGAGGTTCAGTACTTC. Amino acid sequence: CASSPPGSEVQYF. The V call is TRBV5-6, the J call TRBJ2-4; D not resolved. CDR1 SGHDT and CDR2 YYEEEE come from the germline V gene. The V and J ends lost 4 bases and 11 bases respectively, with 16 bases between them. The CDR3 contains 13 residues. Full variable domain (rest looked up from reference TRBV5-6 and TRBJ2-4): DAGVTQSPTHLIKTRGQQVTLRCSPKSGHDTVSWYQQALGQGPQFIFQYYEEEERQRGNFPDRFSGHQFPNYSSELNVNALLLGDSALYLCASSPPGSEVQYFGAGTRLSVL.

Only one count was recorded for this clone. The chain is built from TRBV27 and TRBJ2-1; 8 positions match TRBD1. The CDR3 is 16 residues long. Germline CDR1 MNHEY, CDR2 SMNVEV (reference sequence). The V and J ends lost 8 bases and 0 bases, in that order; junction bases with no gene match: 9. The CDR3 nucleotides read TGTGCCAGCTCTAGAAGGACAGGGAGCTCCTACAATGAGCAGTTCTTC. This codes for CASSRRTGSSYNEQFF.

V is TRBV18 and J is TRBJ1-1, with 9 bases fitting TRBD1. V trimming: 3 bases; J trimming: 3 bases; junction bases outside the gene matches: 8. This CDR3 comprises 16 residues. Germline values: CDR1 KGHSH, CDR2 LQKENI. The CDR3 coding sequence is TGTGCCAGCTCACCCGTACAGGGGGCGCAGTACACTGAAGCTTTCTTT. This encodes CASSPVQGAQYTEAFF. The complete variable domain, with remaining parts taken from reference TRBV18 and TRBJ1-1, reads NAGVMQNPRHLVRRRGQEARLRCSPMKGHSHVYWYRQLPEEGLKFMVYLQKENIIDESGMPKERFSAEFPKEGPSILRIQQVVRGDSAAYFCASSPVQGAQYTEAFFGQGTRLTVV.

The rearrangement uses TRBV2 and TRBJ2-7; 9 nucleotides match TRBD2. The length of the CDR3 is 16 residues. Germline V gives CDR1 SNHLY, CDR2 FYNNEI. Losses at the gene ends were 8 bases for V and 7 bases for J; bases not matched to a gene: 18. CDR3 DNA sequence: TGTGCCAGCTGCCCCTGGGGTGGCGGGAGGGCCGGGGAGCAGTACTTC. As protein: CASCPWGGGRAGEQYF.

This chain links TRBV7-9 with TRBJ1-5; TRBD1 is a possible D gene (6 bases). From germline, CDR1 is SEHNR and CDR2 FQNEAQ (reference sequence). Between the trimmed V and J ends, which lost 5 bases and 3 bases, there was a span of 11 bases. The CDR3 is made up of 14 amino acids. The CDR3 sequence: CASSAQGINQPQHF. The CDR3 DNA follows: TGTGCCAGCAGCGCACAGGGTATCAATCAGCCCCAGCATTTT.

This clone occurred once. The chain employs TRBV5-4 and TRBJ1-4; tentative D call: TRBD1 (5 bases). Per germline, CDR1 SGHNT and CDR2 YYREEE (reference sequence). The CDR3 runs to 16 residues. Between the trimmed V and J ends, which lost 0 bases and 5 bases, there was a span of 14 bases. The DNA for the CDR3 is TGTGCCAGCAGCTTGGACGGGCCGGGGGGAAATGAAAAACTGTTTTTT. Translation: CASSLDGPGGNEKLFF.

DNA of the CDR3: TGTGCCAGCAGTGAGGGGATTTATAGCGGGAGCACAGATACGCAGTATTTT. Protein sequence: CASSEGIYSGSTDTQYF. The rearrangement uses TRBV25-1 and TRBJ2-3; the match to TRBD2 covers 7 bases. The CDR3 covers 17 residues. Germline CDR1 and CDR2: MGHDK and SYGVNS. After removal of 3 bases from V and 0 bases from J, the junction contained 9 bases not matched to a gene.

The rearrangement links TRBV6-2 or TRBV6-3 to TRBJ2-1; D ambiguous. Trimming took 2 bases from V and 1 from J, leaving 9 bases between them. The CDR3 spans 15 residues. From germline, CDR1 is MNHEY and CDR2 SVGEGT. The CDR3 DNA is TGTGCCAGCAGTTACGGCCGCTTATCCTACAATGAGCAGTTCTTC. Its protein is CASSYGRLSYNEQFF.

This clone occurred a few times. The chain joins TRBV9 to TRBJ2-2, with 7 nucleotides matching TRBD2. Germline V lookup: CDR1 SGDLS, CDR2 YYNGEE. V lost 2 bases to trimming and J lost 5 bases; unmatched junction nucleotides: 9. The CDR3 has 16 residues. CDR3 residues: CASSVAGVRLTGELFF. The CDR3 DNA sequence: TGTGCCAGCAGCGTCGCGGGAGTCAGGTTAACCGGGGAGCTGTTTTTT.

The chain is built from TRBV3-1 (or the pseudogene TRBV3-2) and TRBJ1-6, with D possibly TRBD1 on 5 matching bases. CDR3 size: 15 residues. Germline lookup yields CDR1 LGHDT and CDR2 YNNKEL (reference sequence). The ends were cut back, 4 bases at V and 7 bases at J, with 14 bases in the middle. The CDR3 region is CASSPTGTGNSPLHF. CDR3 DNA sequence: TGTGCCAGCAGCCCCACCGGGACGGGCAATTCACCCCTCCACTTT.

This rearrangement joins TRBV2 to TRBJ1-2; TRBD1 is a possible D gene (5 bases). V dropped 6 bases and J dropped 2 bases, with 13 bases sitting between them. CDR1 is SNHLY, CDR2 FYNNEI, per germline. The CDR3 covers 14 residues. The CDR3 spells CASRGDPINYGYTF. The CDR3 DNA reads as TGTGCCAGCAGGGGGGACCCCATAAACTATGGCTACACCTTC.

This clone occurred once. The chain combines TRBV10-2 with TRBJ2-1; no firm D call. The V gene's germline CDR1 is WSHSY and CDR2 SAAADI. The CDR3 loop spans 13 amino acids. Trimming removed 8 bases from V and 3 bases from J, with 11 bases in between. This chain's CDR3 is CASSSTGYNEQFF. In nucleotides, the CDR3 is TGCGCCAGCTCTTCGACGGGCTACAATGAGCAGTTCTTC.

J is TRBJ1-3 and V is TRBV28; 7 bases line up with TRBD1. The CDR3 sequence is 21 residues long. Trimming removed 8 bases from V and 4 bases from J; junction bases left unmatched: 29. The V gene's germline CDR1 is MDHEN and CDR2 SYDVKM. The CDR3 spells CASAIPPGDLQGLLSGNTIYF. CDR3 coding DNA: TGTGCCAGCGCAATCCCCCCCGGGGACTTACAGGGGCTGCTCTCCGGAAACACCATATATTTT.

The rearrangement uses TRBV12-3 or TRBV12-4 and TRBJ1-2; D unclear. The CDR3 contains 13 residues. The V gene lost 2 bases and the J gene lost 7 bases, with 11 bases spanning the gap. This CDR3 is CASSLRSGSGYTF. The CDR3 nucleotides are TGTGCCAGCAGTTTACGGTCGGGAAGTGGCTACACCTTC.

About this clone: Other DNA sequences of this sample code for an identical CDR3. The genes are TRBV5-1 and TRBJ1-5; 7 bases map to TRBD1. Germline CDR1 reads SGHRS; CDR2 reads YFSETQ. The V gene end was trimmed by 0 bases and the J gene end by 7 bases; junction bases not matched to a gene: 4. This CDR3 has 14 amino acids. The CDR3 bases are TGCGCCAGCAGCTTGGGACAGGGAGACCAGCCCCAGCATTTT. It translates to CASSLGQGDQPQHF.

The V and J genes are TRBV5-1 and TRBJ1-4; possible D gene TRBD1, 6 bases. Germline-derived CDR1 and CDR2 are SGHRS and YFSETQ. The V and J ends lost 0 bases and 10 bases respectively, with 10 bases between them. The CDR3 runs to 13 residues. For the CDR3, the DNA is TGCGCCAGCAGCTTGGCCGAAGGGGGAAAACTGTTTTTT. Encoded protein: CASSLAEGGKLFF.

This clone was counted a few times. The V gene is TRBV5-6, the J gene TRBJ2-1; 13 nucleotides agree with TRBD2. The CDR3 is 19 residues long. Germline CDR1 reads SGHDT; CDR2 reads YYEEEE. With 4 bases clipped from V and 0 bases from J, the junction kept 10 bases outside the gene matches. The CDR3 spells CASSASGTSGKYSYNEQFF. As DNA, the CDR3 is TGTGCCAGCAGCGCCTCCGGGACTAGCGGGAAATACTCCTACAATGAGCAGTTCTTC.